This T cell receptor beta chain was profiled in a study of human T cells and chemical hapten exposure. Overall study: Small pooled library volume differences mainly caused per-sample TCR yield variation.

The CDR3 covers 14 residues. The germline V gene encodes CDR1 MNHEY and CDR2 SVGEGT. The V and J ends lost 5 bases and 16 bases respectively, with 24 bases between them. The library attached unique molecular identifiers to individual cDNA molecules. TCRdb ran MiXCR on the RACE reads and lists one entry per CDR3 protein. This sample has some 71,000 distinct CDR3 sequences, with 10% to 13% found just once. As for time point: patch test 2, 6 weeks after DPC sensitization. Treatment reported: therapeutic diphenylcyclopropenone sensitization with weekly scalp DPC. The source was whole blood, collected in connection with sensitization to the hapten diphenylcyclopropenone (DPC). J is TRBJ2-1 and V is TRBV6-2 or TRBV6-3, with no clear D. The sequence was obtained from a woman between 45 and 60 years old with alopecia areata. Some clones in this sample may be carry-over from other donors' samples. CDR3 DNA: TGTGCCAGCAGTACCGGAATTTTGCCCACATGGTTTTTCTTC. Its translation: CASSTGILPTWFFF.